Only a few counts were recorded for the clone carrying this T cell receptor (beta chain). Its antigen is unknown. This entry belongs to a study of T cell responses to AZD1222 COVID-19 vaccine. CDR3 length: 14 amino acids. Trimming took off 2 bases at V and 2 bases at J, with 9 bases between the two ends. Germline lookup yields CDR1 LNHDA and CDR2 SQIVND (reference sequence). Study-level results: Reportedly, close to half of spike-specific TCRs are directed against unmutated variant regions. At 160-218 and 743-854, vaccine-associated CD4 TCRs were dominant, and they spanned spike. At study baseline, merely five or six AZD1222 recipients were seropositive. In a largely white British group with more females than males, clonal diversity was possibly underestimated.

Using immunoSEQ multiplex PCR, the repertoire was profiled, and TCRdb retains in-frame clones only, with some absent. The sample lists 75,000 to 95,000 clones; 89% were seen once. This specimen consisted of peripheral blood, obtained on day 0 of MenACWY control vaccination. The chain employs TRBV19 and TRBJ1-1; D call uncertain. This clonotype originated in an adult in good health. CDR3 in amino acids: CASSIPPSNTEAFF. The CDR3 DNA is TGTGCCAGTAGTATACCCCCTAGCAACACTGAAGCTTTCTTT.